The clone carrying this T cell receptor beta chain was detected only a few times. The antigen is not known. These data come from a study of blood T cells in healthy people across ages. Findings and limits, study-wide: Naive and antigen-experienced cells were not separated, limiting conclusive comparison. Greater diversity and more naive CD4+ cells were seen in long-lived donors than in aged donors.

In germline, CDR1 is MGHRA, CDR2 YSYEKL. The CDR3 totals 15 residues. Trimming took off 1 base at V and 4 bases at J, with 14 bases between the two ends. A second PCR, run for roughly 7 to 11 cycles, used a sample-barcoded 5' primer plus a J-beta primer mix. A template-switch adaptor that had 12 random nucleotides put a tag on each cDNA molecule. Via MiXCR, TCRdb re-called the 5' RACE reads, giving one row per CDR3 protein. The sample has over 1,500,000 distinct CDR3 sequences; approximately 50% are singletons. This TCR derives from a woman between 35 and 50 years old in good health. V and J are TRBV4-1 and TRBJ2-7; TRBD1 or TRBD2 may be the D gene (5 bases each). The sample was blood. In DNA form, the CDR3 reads TGCGCCAGCAGCCAAGGAATCGACAGACTATACGAGCAGTACTTC. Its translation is CASSQGIDRLYEQYF.